Listed below are T cell receptor beta chains from one sample, sequenced in a study of human T cells and chemical hapten exposure. TCRdb fed the RACE reads into MiXCR, producing one record per CDR3 protein. The table has roughly 380,000 distinct CDR3 sequences, 5% to 6.5% seen once. The sample here was whole blood, taken in connection with sensitization to the hapten diphenylcyclopropenone (DPC). Source of these receptors: a woman between 50 and 59 years old with alopecia areata. Some clones in this sample may be carry-over from other donors' samples. Both conserved end residues are part of each CDR3. A D gene is named only where the DNA matches it firmly. The size field is filled for only some rows; it gives once, few, many or a size class.

J gene: TRBJ1-2
D gene: .
V gene: TRBV11-2
clone size: many
CDR3 protein: CASSSGPLYTF
CDR3 DNA: TGTGCCAGCAGCTCCGGGCCTCTCTACACCTTC

J gene: TRBJ2-7
D gene: .
V gene: TRBV29-1
clone size: many
CDR3 protein: CSVENSYEQYF
CDR3 DNA: TGCAGCGTTGAAAATTCCTACGAGCAGTACTTC

J gene: TRBJ1-2
D gene: .
V gene: TRBV4-2
clone size: .
CDR3 protein: CASSQDLRETNGYTF
CDR3 DNA: TGTGCCAGCAGCCAAGATCTGAGGGAGACGAATGGCTACACCTTC

J gene: TRBJ1-2
D gene: TRBD1
V gene: TRBV2
clone size: many
CDR3 protein: CASSAAGGAHYGYTF
CDR3 DNA: TGTGCCAGCAGCGCGGCAGGGGGGGCTCACTATGGCTACACCTTC

J gene: TRBJ2-5
D gene: TRBD2
V gene: TRBV7-7
clone size: many
CDR3 protein: CASSPERGETQYF
CDR3 DNA: TGTGCCAGCAGCCCCGAGCGGGGAGAGACCCAGTACTTC

J gene: TRBJ2-3
D gene: .
V gene: TRBV7-2
clone size: .
CDR3 protein: CASSRDFSPFNTQYF
CDR3 DNA: TGTGCCAGCAGCCGGGACTTCTCCCCATTTAATACGCAGTATTTT

J gene: TRBJ1-3
D gene: .
V gene: TRBV3-1
clone size: .
CDR3 protein: CASSQIMQLGNTIYF
CDR3 DNA: TGTGCCAGCAGCCAAATTATGCAGTTGGGAAACACCATATATTTT

J gene: TRBJ2-2
D gene: TRBD2
V gene: TRBV7-8
clone size: many
CDR3 protein: CASSLGVAGGRSTGELFF
CDR3 DNA: TGTGCCAGCAGCTTAGGGGTAGCGGGAGGGCGGAGCACCGGGGAGCTGTTTTTT

J gene: TRBJ2-2
D gene: .
V gene: TRBV6-2/TRBV6-3
clone size: .
CDR3 protein: CASTPGVSDTGELFF
CDR3 DNA: TGTGCCAGCACCCCGGGGGTCTCGGATACCGGGGAGCTGTTTTTT

J gene: TRBJ2-1
D gene: .
V gene: TRBV5-4
clone size: .
CDR3 protein: CASSLGSEGEQFF
CDR3 DNA: TGTGCCAGCAGCTTGGGGTCCGAAGGTGAGCAGTTCTTC

J gene: TRBJ1-1
D gene: .
V gene: TRBV5-1
clone size: few
CDR3 protein: CASKSGADTEAFF
CDR3 DNA: TGCGCCAGCAAATCAGGTGCGGACACTGAAGCTTTCTTT

J gene: TRBJ2-3
D gene: .
V gene: TRBV7-8
clone size: many
CDR3 protein: CASSLFVSSTDTQYF
CDR3 DNA: TGTGCCAGCAGCTTATTTGTCTCTAGCACAGATACGCAGTATTTT

J gene: TRBJ2-1
D gene: .
V gene: TRBV5-4
clone size: many
CDR3 protein: CASSLEARAYNEQFF
CDR3 DNA: TGTGCCAGCAGCTTGGAGGCCAGGGCGTACAATGAGCAGTTCTTC

J gene: TRBJ2-5
D gene: TRBD2
V gene: TRBV12-3/TRBV12-4
clone size: many
CDR3 protein: CASRRLAGAQETQYF
CDR3 DNA: TGTGCCAGCAGGCGACTAGCGGGGGCACAAGAGACCCAGTACTTC

J gene: TRBJ2-7
D gene: TRBD2
V gene: TRBV13
clone size: many
CDR3 protein: CASSPGTNEQYF
CDR3 DNA: TGTGCCAGCAGCCCCGGGACTAACGAGCAGTACTTC

J gene: TRBJ1-6
D gene: .
V gene: TRBV5-1
clone size: few
CDR3 protein: CASSLVAGINSPLHF
CDR3 DNA: TGCGCCAGCAGCTTGGTGGCAGGCATTAATTCACCCCTCCACTTT

J gene: TRBJ1-6
D gene: .
V gene: TRBV25-1
clone size: .
CDR3 protein: CASSEGAYNSPLHF
CDR3 DNA: TGTGCCAGCAGTGAAGGGGCGTATAATTCACCCCTCCACTTT

J gene: TRBJ2-7
D gene: .
V gene: TRBV4-1
clone size: many
CDR3 protein: CASTPGQGSYEQYF
CDR3 DNA: TGCGCCAGCACCCCGGGGCAGGGGTCCTACGAGCAGTACTTC

J gene: TRBJ1-1
D gene: TRBD1
V gene: TRBV28
clone size: .
CDR3 protein: CASESTGGPTEAFF
CDR3 DNA: TGTGCCAGTGAATCAACAGGGGGCCCCACTGAAGCTTTCTTT

J gene: TRBJ2-7
D gene: TRBD1
V gene: TRBV20-1
clone size: many
CDR3 protein: CSASGPGGSSEQYF
CDR3 DNA: TGCAGTGCTAGTGGTCCAGGGGGTTCATCCGAGCAGTACTTC

J gene: TRBJ2-7
D gene: TRBD2
V gene: TRBV6-1
clone size: .
CDR3 protein: CASSAPTSGSYEQYF
CDR3 DNA: TGTGCCAGCAGTGCCCCAACTAGCGGGAGCTACGAGCAGTACTTC

J gene: TRBJ2-6
D gene: .
V gene: TRBV28
clone size: many
CDR3 protein: CASSFRGIGANVLTF
CDR3 DNA: TGTGCCAGCAGTTTTAGGGGGATAGGGGCCAACGTCCTGACTTTC

J gene: TRBJ2-5
D gene: TRBD2
V gene: TRBV6-1
clone size: many
CDR3 protein: CASSVGLAETQYF
CDR3 DNA: TGTGCCAGCAGTGTGGGACTAGCGGAGACCCAGTACTTC

J gene: TRBJ1-6
D gene: .
V gene: TRBV5-1
clone size: few
CDR3 protein: CASSITGTDNSPLHF
CDR3 DNA: TGCGCCAGCTCGATTACAGGGACCGATAATTCACCCCTCCACTTT

J gene: TRBJ2-1
D gene: .
V gene: TRBV5-1
clone size: many
CDR3 protein: CASSLLTPSYNEQFF
CDR3 DNA: TGCGCCAGCAGCTTGCTGACTCCCTCTTACAATGAGCAGTTCTTC

J gene: TRBJ2-7
D gene: .
V gene: TRBV7-9
clone size: many
CDR3 protein: CASSFPGLDQGQYF
CDR3 DNA: TGTGCCAGCAGCTTTCCGGGCCTGGACCAAGGGCAGTACTTC

J gene: TRBJ1-2
D gene: .
V gene: TRBV28
clone size: few
CDR3 protein: CASSSSGAGYGYTF
CDR3 DNA: TGTGCCAGCAGTTCCAGTGGGGCGGGCTATGGCTACACCTTC

J gene: TRBJ2-3
D gene: .
V gene: TRBV5-1
clone size: many
CDR3 protein: CASSLEGGTDTQYF
CDR3 DNA: TGCGCCAGCAGCTTGGAAGGAGGCACAGATACGCAGTATTTT

J gene: TRBJ2-7
D gene: .
V gene: TRBV4-3
clone size: many
CDR3 protein: CASRRGTGPYEQYF
CDR3 DNA: TGCGCCAGCAGGAGAGGGACCGGGCCCTACGAGCAGTACTTC

J gene: TRBJ1-6
D gene: .
V gene: TRBV20-1
clone size: .
CDR3 protein: CSANTGLMTGYNSPLHF
CDR3 DNA: TGCAGTGCCAATACGGGGCTAATGACAGGTTATAATTCACCCCTCCACTTT

J gene: TRBJ2-1
D gene: TRBD2
V gene: TRBV12-3/TRBV12-4
clone size: .
CDR3 protein: CASSSPGGPKDEQFF
CDR3 DNA: TGTGCCAGCAGTTCTCCGGGAGGGCCAAAAGATGAGCAGTTCTTC

J gene: TRBJ2-7
D gene: TRBD1
V gene: TRBV29-1
clone size: many
CDR3 protein: CSVSRDRAYEQYF
CDR3 DNA: TGCAGCGTCTCCCGGGACAGGGCCTACGAGCAGTACTTC

J gene: TRBJ2-5
D gene: TRBD1
V gene: TRBV6-2/TRBV6-3
clone size: many
CDR3 protein: CASSQDRGYQETQYF
CDR3 DNA: TGTGCCAGCAGCCAGGACAGGGGATACCAAGAGACCCAGTACTTC

J gene: TRBJ1-3
D gene: .
V gene: TRBV11-2
clone size: many
CDR3 protein: CASSLAPRNTIYF
CDR3 DNA: TGTGCCAGCAGCTTAGCCCCGCGAAACACCATATATTTT

J gene: TRBJ1-1
D gene: TRBD1
V gene: TRBV3-1
clone size: many
CDR3 protein: CASSVTGETEAFF
CDR3 DNA: TGTGCCAGCAGCGTTACAGGGGAAACTGAAGCTTTCTTT

J gene: TRBJ2-3
D gene: .
V gene: TRBV29-1
clone size: few
CDR3 protein: CSVALLSTDTQYF
CDR3 DNA: TGCAGCGTTGCTCTGCTTAGCACAGATACGCAGTATTTT